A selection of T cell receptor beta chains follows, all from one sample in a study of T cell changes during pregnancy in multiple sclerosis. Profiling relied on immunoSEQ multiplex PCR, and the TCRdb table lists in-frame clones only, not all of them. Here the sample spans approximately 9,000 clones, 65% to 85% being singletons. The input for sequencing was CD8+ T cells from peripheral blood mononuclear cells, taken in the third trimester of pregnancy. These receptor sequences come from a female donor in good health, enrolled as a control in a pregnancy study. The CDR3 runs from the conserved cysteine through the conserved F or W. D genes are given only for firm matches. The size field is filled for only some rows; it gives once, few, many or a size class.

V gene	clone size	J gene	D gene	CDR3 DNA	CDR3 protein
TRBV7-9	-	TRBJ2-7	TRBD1	TGTGCCAGCAGCTTAGGCGGGACAGGGTTGTACTTC	CASSLGGTGLYF
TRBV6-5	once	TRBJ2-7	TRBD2	TGTGCCAGCAGTTACTCGACTAGCGATAGCTCCTACGAGCAGTACTTC	CASSYSTSDSSYEQYF
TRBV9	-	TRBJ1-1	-	TGTGCCAGCAGCGGGGAGGGAGTTGCTGAAGCTTTCTTT	CASSGEGVAEAFF
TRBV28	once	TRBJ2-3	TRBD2	TGTGCCAGCAGTTTTAGATGGGATTGGGATCCTAGCGGAGAGCGGACAGATACGCAGTATTTT	CASSFRWDWDPSGERTDTQYF
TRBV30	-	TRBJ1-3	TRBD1	TGTGCCTGGCGGGACAGGGGGTCCTACTCTGGAAACACCATATATTTT	CAWRDRGSYSGNTIYF
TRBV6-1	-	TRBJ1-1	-	TGTGCCGGAAAAAGACGGGAGAACACTGAAGCTTTCTTT	CAGKRRENTEAFF
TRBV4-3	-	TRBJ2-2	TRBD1	TGCGCCAGCAGCCAAGATAAAACAGGGGTTCGCCGGGAGCTGTTTTTT	CASSQDKTGVRRELFF
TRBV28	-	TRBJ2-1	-	TGTGCCAGCAGTACTCGGAGGAACCCGTACAATGAGCAGTTCTTC	CASSTRRNPYNEQFF
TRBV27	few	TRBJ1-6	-	TGTGCCAGCACCCAGGGTCTTAAACCCCTCCACTTT	CASTQGLKPLHF
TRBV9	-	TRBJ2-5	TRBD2	TGTGCCAGCAGCGAGTCGGCGGGGGGGCCGCAAGAGACCCAGTACTTC	CASSESAGGPQETQYF
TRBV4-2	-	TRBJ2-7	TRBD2	TGTGCCAGCTCCCCAGCGGGAGGACGGGACGAGCAGTACTTC	CASSPAGGRDEQYF
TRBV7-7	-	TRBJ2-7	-	TGTGCCAGCAGCTTAGTGACTTGGAGTAGTCAGTCCTTC	CASSLVTWSSQSF
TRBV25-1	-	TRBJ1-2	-	TGTGCCAGCAGTGAAAGCGGAGGCTACACCTTC	CASSESGGYTF
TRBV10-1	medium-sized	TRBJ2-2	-	TGCGCCAGCTCCCAGGGCCGCCCCGGGGAGCTGTTTTTT	CASSQGRPGELFF
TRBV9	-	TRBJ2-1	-	TGTGCCAGCAGCGTAGGCGACGGGGACAATGAGCAGTTCTTC	CASSVGDGDNEQFF
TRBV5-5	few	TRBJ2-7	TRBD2	TGTGCCAGCAGCTCTCTAGCGGGAGCGAGGGACGAGCAGTACTTC	CASSSLAGARDEQYF
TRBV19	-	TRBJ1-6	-	TGTGCCAGTAGGTCGGGCAGGGGAAGAAATTCACCCCTCCACTTT	CASRSGRGRNSPLHF
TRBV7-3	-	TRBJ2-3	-	TGTGCCAGCAGCGCACGGAAGGGGCCAGATACGCAGTATTTT	CASSARKGPDTQYF
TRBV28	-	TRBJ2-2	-	TGTGCCAGCATGGCTGTTAACACCGGGGAGCTGTTTTTT	CASMAVNTGELFF
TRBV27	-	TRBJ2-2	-	TGTGCCAGCAGTTTGAGTGCCTACTCTAACACCGGGGAGCTGTTTTTT	CASSLSAYSNTGELFF
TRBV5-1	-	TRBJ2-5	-	TGCGCCAGCAGCTCGGCTAGCGTACCCCAAGAGACCCAGTACTTC	CASSSASVPQETQYF
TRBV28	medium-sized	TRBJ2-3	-	TGTGCCAGCAGCGCGTGGGATACGCAGTATTTT	CASSAWDTQYF
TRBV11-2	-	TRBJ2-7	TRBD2	TGTGCCAGCAGCTTAGACTCCGGGACTAGCGGGGTCTACGAGCAGTACTTC	CASSLDSGTSGVYEQYF
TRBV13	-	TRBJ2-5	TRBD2	TGTGCCAGCAGCCAGGGACTAGCGGGGGAGACCCAGTACTTC	CASSQGLAGETQYF
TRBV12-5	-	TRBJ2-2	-	TGTGCTAGTGGTTTGGTTGGTTTAGCTGAGAACACCGGGGAGCTGTTTTTT	CASGLVGLAENTGELFF
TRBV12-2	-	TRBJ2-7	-	TGTGCAAGTCGCTTTAAAGTCCAACACACTAGCGGGAGGCCCGGGCCCTACGAGCAGTACTTC	CASRFKVQHTSGRPGPYEQYF
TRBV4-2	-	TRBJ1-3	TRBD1	TGTGCCAGCAGCCAAGTAGGCCAGGGGGCTGGAAACACCATATATTTT	CASSQVGQGAGNTIYF
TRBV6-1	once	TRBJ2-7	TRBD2	TGTGCCAGCAGTGAAGGACTAGCGGGGATGTCCTACGAGCAGTACTTC	CASSEGLAGMSYEQYF
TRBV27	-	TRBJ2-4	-	TGTGCCAGCACCACCCGAGGGGGATTAGCCAAAAACATTCAGTACTTC	CASTTRGGLAKNIQYF
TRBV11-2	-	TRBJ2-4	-	TGTGCCAGCAACCCTACCATGGAGCAACACATTCAGTACTTC	CASNPTMEQHIQYF
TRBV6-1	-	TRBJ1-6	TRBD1	TGTGCCGGGACAGGGTCTGATAATTCACCCCTCCACTTT	CAGTGSDNSPLHF
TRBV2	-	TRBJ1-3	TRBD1	TGTGCCAGCAGTTCGCCGGGACAGGGGCAAGGAAACACCATATATTTT	CASSSPGQGQGNTIYF
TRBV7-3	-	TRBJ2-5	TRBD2	TGTGCCAGCAGCCCCGGGACTAGCGGGGCCGTTCCAATACAAGAGACCCAGTACTTC	CASSPGTSGAVPIQETQYF
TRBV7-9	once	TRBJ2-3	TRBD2	TGTGCCAGCAGCTTGTTAGCGGGAACCACAGATACGCAGTATTTT	CASSLLAGTTDTQYF
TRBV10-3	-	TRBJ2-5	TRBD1	TGTGCCATCAGTGGTGTTGGACAGGGGCTACTGGAGACCCAGTACTTC	CAISGVGQGLLETQYF
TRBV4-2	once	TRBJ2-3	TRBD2	TGTGCCAGCAGCCAGAGGCCTCCTAGCGGGGCCCGCCGGTACCAAGATACGCAGTATTTT	CASSQRPPSGARRYQDTQYF
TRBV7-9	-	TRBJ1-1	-	TGTGCCAGCAGCGGCGGCGGCAGGAACACTGAAGCTTTCTTT	CASSGGGRNTEAFF
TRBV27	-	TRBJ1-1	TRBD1	TGTGCCAGCAGTTCCCTGGAGGGGGCCCTCCCGAACACTGAAGCTTTCTTT	CASSSLEGALPNTEAFF
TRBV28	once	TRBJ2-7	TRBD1	TGTGCCAGCAGTTCCCAACAGGGGGTCCCCTACGAGCAGTACTTC	CASSSQQGVPYEQYF
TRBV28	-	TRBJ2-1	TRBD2	TGTGCCAGCAGTGCAACGACTAGCGGGACCATCGACTCCAATGAGCAGTTCTTC	CASSATTSGTIDSNEQFF
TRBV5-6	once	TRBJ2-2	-	TGTGCCAGCAGCTTCCCACAGGGAAAGGGCACCGGGGAGCTGTTTTTT	CASSFPQGKGTGELFF
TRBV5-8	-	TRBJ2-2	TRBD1	TGTGCCAGCAGCTTGCAGGGGGCGGCCGGGGAGCTGTTTTTT	CASSLQGAAGELFF
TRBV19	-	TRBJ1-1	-	TGTGCCAGTAGTATCAACAAGAACACTGAAGCTTTCTTT	CASSINKNTEAFF
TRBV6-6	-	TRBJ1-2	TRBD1	TGTGCCAGCAGTTCTGACCCCCCGGGACAGGTGGAAGGCTACACCTTC	CASSSDPPGQVEGYTF
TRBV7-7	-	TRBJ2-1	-	TGTGCTAGCAGCTTACTCCCCACTACCTACAATGAGCAGTTCTTC	CASSLLPTTYNEQFF
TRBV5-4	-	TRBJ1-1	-	TGTGCCAGCAGCTTAAAGGACAGAGCGGTCACTGAAGCTTTCTTT	CASSLKDRAVTEAFF
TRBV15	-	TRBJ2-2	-	TGTGCCACCAGCAGAGATCAGGGAGGCGCCGGGGAGCTGTTTTTT	CATSRDQGGAGELFF
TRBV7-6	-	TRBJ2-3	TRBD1	TGTGCCAGCAGCCTTAGACAGGGGGCAGATACGCAGTATTTT	CASSLRQGADTQYF
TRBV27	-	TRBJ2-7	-	TGTGCCAGCAGTTTAGTATCGGGGTCTAGAGAGCAGTACTTC	CASSLVSGSREQYF
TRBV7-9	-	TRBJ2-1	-	TGTGCCAGCGCCCCTAGCGCCTACTCCTACAATGAGCAGTTCTTC	CASAPSAYSYNEQFF
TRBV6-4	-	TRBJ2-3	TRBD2	TGTGCCAGCATGTCACTAGCGGGGAGCACAGATACGCAGTATTTT	CASMSLAGSTDTQYF
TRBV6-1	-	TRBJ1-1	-	TGTGCCAGCGAGCACAGGGAAAGCACTGAAGCTTTCTTT	CASEHRESTEAFF
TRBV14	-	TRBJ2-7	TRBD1	TGTGCCAGCAGCCAAGACCTGACAGGGGGCGGCCCCTACGAGCAGTACTTC	CASSQDLTGGGPYEQYF
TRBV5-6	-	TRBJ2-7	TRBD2	TGTGCCAGCAGCTGGGGACTAGCGGGAGGCGAGCAGTACTTC	CASSWGLAGGEQYF
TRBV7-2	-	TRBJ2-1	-	TGTGCCAGCATGGACAATTCCAATGAGCAGTTCTTC	CASMDNSNEQFF